These T cell receptor beta chains were read from a single sample in a study of blood T cell repertoires in COVID-19. TCRdb keeps only in-frame clones here, not all; method: immunoSEQ multiplex PCR. The data show 150,000 to 200,000 clones, 85% to 95% seen once. Sequencing used peripheral blood. All receptors derive from a woman aged 55-70 years with COVID-19, enrolled during active disease. The CDR3 runs from the conserved cysteine through the conserved F or W. D genes are given only for firm matches. For some rows the clone size is stated as once, few or many, or as a class when expanded; others skip it.

J: TRBJ1-2; size: -; V: TRBV18; length: 13; D: TRBD1; CDR3: CASSPGQGYGYTF; DNA: TGTGCCAGCTCACCAGGACAGGGATATGGCTACACCTTC
J: TRBJ1-4; size: -; V: TRBV7-9; length: 14; D: TRBD1; CDR3: CASSLPGGNEKLFF; DNA: TGTGCCAGCAGCTTGCCAGGGGGTAATGAAAAACTGTTTTTT
J: TRBJ1-2; size: -; V: TRBV9; length: 15; D: -; CDR3: CASSTRTDGNYGYTF; DNA: TGTGCCAGCAGCACTAGGACTGACGGCAACTATGGCTACACCTTC
J: TRBJ1-5; size: -; V: TRBV4-1; length: 14; D: -; CDR3: CASGQWQSNQPQHF; DNA: TGCGCCAGCGGTCAGTGGCAAAGCAATCAGCCCCAGCATTTT
J: TRBJ2-3; size: -; V: TRBV10-3; length: 14; D: TRBD2; CDR3: CAITAASGENTQYF; DNA: TGTGCCATCACTGCCGCTAGCGGAGAAAATACGCAGTATTTT
J: TRBJ1-3; size: -; V: TRBV7-9; length: 16; D: -; CDR3: CASSLGGRLGGNTIYF; DNA: TGTGCCAGCAGCTTAGGTGGGAGGCTAGGCGGAAACACCATATATTTT
J: TRBJ1-5; size: -; V: TRBV23-1; length: 20; D: TRBD1; CDR3: CASSPPSRTGHGGSNQPQHF; DNA: TGCGCCAGCAGTCCCCCCTCCCGGACAGGCCATGGGGGTAGCAATCAGCCCCAGCATTTT
J: TRBJ1-1; size: -; V: TRBV19; length: 14; D: -; CDR3: CASEPGQLNTEAFF; DNA: TGTGCCAGCGAACCGGGACAATTGAACACTGAAGCTTTCTTT
J: TRBJ2-5; size: -; V: TRBV18; length: 14; D: -; CDR3: CASSPRGARETQYF; DNA: TGTGCCAGCTCACCCAGGGGCGCACGGGAGACCCAGTACTTC
J: TRBJ2-6; size: -; V: TRBV10-3; length: 19; D: -; CDR3: CAISEAIWGRASGANVLTF; DNA: TGTGCCATCAGTGAGGCGATTTGGGGCCGCGCCTCTGGGGCCAACGTCCTGACTTTC
J: TRBJ1-1; size: -; V: TRBV18; length: 14; D: TRBD1; CDR3: CASSPQGANTEAFF; DNA: TGTGCCAGCTCACCACAGGGGGCGAACACTGAAGCTTTCTTT
J: TRBJ1-3; size: once; V: TRBV9; length: 13; D: -; CDR3: CASSLEAGNTIYF; DNA: TGTGCCAGCAGCCTTGAGGCGGGAAACACCATATATTTT
J: TRBJ2-1; size: -; V: TRBV11-3; length: 12; D: -; CDR3: CASGTGGVEQFF; DNA: TGTGCCAGCGGAACAGGGGGGGTTGAGCAGTTCTTC
J: TRBJ1-2; size: -; V: TRBV19; length: 14; D: TRBD1; CDR3: CASIDGTGNNGYTF; DNA: TGTGCCAGTATTGACGGGACAGGGAATAATGGCTACACCTTC
J: TRBJ1-1; size: -; V: TRBV18; length: 15; D: TRBD1; CDR3: CASSPQPDRATEAFF; DNA: TGTGCCAGCTCACCACAGCCGGACAGGGCCACTGAAGCTTTCTTT
J: TRBJ1-1; size: -; V: TRBV19; length: 17; D: TRBD1; CDR3: CASSAGPGQGGFTEAFF; DNA: TGTGCCAGTAGTGCAGGGCCGGGACAGGGAGGATTCACTGAAGCTTTCTTT
J: TRBJ2-1; size: -; V: TRBV7-2; length: 14; D: -; CDR3: CASSLAPGYNEQFF; DNA: TGTGCCAGCAGCTTAGCGCCCGGGTACAATGAGCAGTTCTTC
J: TRBJ2-2; size: -; V: TRBV5-1; length: 15; D: -; CDR3: CASSFGTRPTGELFF; DNA: TGCGCCAGCAGCTTTGGGACTCGACCCACCGGGGAGCTGTTTTTT
J: TRBJ1-5; size: once; V: TRBV7-2; length: 15; D: TRBD1; CDR3: CASSFAGTAYQPQHF; DNA: TGTGCCAGCAGCTTTGCCGGGACAGCTTATCAGCCCCAGCATTTT
J: TRBJ1-4; size: -; V: TRBV5-8; length: 17; D: TRBD1; CDR3: CASSFLNAGTGDEKLFF; DNA: TGTGCCAGCAGCTTCCTAAACGCCGGGACAGGGGACGAAAAACTGTTTTTT
J: TRBJ1-3; size: -; V: TRBV19; length: 13; D: -; CDR3: CASSLFSGNTIYF; DNA: TGTGCCAGTAGCTTATTCTCTGGAAACACCATATATTTT
J: TRBJ2-4; size: -; V: TRBV2; length: 13; D: -; CDR3: CASSDAGQNIQYF; DNA: TGTGCCAGCAGTGACGCAGGGCAAAACATTCAGTACTTC
J: TRBJ1-1; size: -; V: TRBV11-2; length: 15; D: -; CDR3: CASRRAGRRNTEAFF; DNA: TGTGCCAGCAGGCGGGCAGGAAGGCGGAACACTGAAGCTTTCTTT
J: TRBJ2-5; size: -; V: TRBV11-2; length: 14; D: -; CDR3: CASSFGISQETQYF; DNA: TGTGCCAGCAGCTTCGGGATTAGCCAAGAGACCCAGTACTTC
J: TRBJ2-1; size: -; V: TRBV6-2/TRBV6-3; length: 17; D: -; CDR3: CASSYSSWKQVYNEQFF; DNA: TGTGCCAGCAGTTACTCGAGCTGGAAACAGGTCTACAATGAGCAGTTCTTC
J: TRBJ1-5; size: -; V: TRBV19; length: 13; D: TRBD1; CDR3: CASSGQVNQPQHF; DNA: TGTGCCAGTTCGGGACAGGTAAATCAGCCCCAGCATTTT
J: TRBJ1-2; size: -; V: TRBV6-5; length: 14; D: TRBD1; CDR3: CASSSPTGSYGYTF; DNA: TGTGCCAGCAGTTCTCCGACAGGGAGCTATGGCTACACCTTC
J: TRBJ1-4; size: once; V: TRBV29-1; length: 15; D: -; CDR3: CSVEDTGHPGEKLFF; DNA: TGCAGCGTTGAAGATACTGGGCACCCAGGGGAAAAACTGTTTTTT
J: TRBJ2-1; size: -; V: TRBV4-3; length: 16; D: TRBD2; CDR3: CASSQEGLAGRNEQFF; DNA: TGCGCCAGCAGCCAAGAAGGCCTAGCGGGGAGGAATGAGCAGTTCTTC
J: TRBJ1-2; size: -; V: TRBV3-1/TRBV3-2; length: 13; D: -; CDR3: CASSLGLPGGYTF; DNA: TGTGCCAGCAGCCTGGGACTCCCAGGTGGCTACACCTTC
J: TRBJ1-2; size: -; V: TRBV5-1; length: 16; D: -; CDR3: CASSAESGASIYGYTF; DNA: TGCGCCAGCAGCGCGGAATCAGGGGCAAGCATTTATGGCTACACCTTC
J: TRBJ1-5; size: once; V: TRBV18; length: 14; D: TRBD1; CDR3: CASSPTGVNQPQHF; DNA: TGTGCCAGCTCACCAACAGGGGTAAATCAGCCCCAGCATTTT
J: TRBJ2-5; size: once; V: TRBV4-1; length: 14; D: -; CDR3: CASSLGQLRETQYF; DNA: TGCGCCAGCAGCCTCGGACAGCTCCGGGAGACCCAGTACTTC
J: TRBJ1-5; size: -; V: TRBV2; length: 13; D: TRBD1; CDR3: CASRGQDNQPQHF; DNA: TGTGCCAGCAGAGGACAGGATAATCAGCCCCAGCATTTT
J: TRBJ2-4; size: -; V: TRBV10-3; length: 22; D: TRBD2; CDR3: CAISEDHRIPGVAGLAKNIQYF; DNA: TGTGCCATCAGTGAGGACCACAGGATCCCAGGGGTAGCGGGATTAGCCAAAAACATTCAGTACTTC